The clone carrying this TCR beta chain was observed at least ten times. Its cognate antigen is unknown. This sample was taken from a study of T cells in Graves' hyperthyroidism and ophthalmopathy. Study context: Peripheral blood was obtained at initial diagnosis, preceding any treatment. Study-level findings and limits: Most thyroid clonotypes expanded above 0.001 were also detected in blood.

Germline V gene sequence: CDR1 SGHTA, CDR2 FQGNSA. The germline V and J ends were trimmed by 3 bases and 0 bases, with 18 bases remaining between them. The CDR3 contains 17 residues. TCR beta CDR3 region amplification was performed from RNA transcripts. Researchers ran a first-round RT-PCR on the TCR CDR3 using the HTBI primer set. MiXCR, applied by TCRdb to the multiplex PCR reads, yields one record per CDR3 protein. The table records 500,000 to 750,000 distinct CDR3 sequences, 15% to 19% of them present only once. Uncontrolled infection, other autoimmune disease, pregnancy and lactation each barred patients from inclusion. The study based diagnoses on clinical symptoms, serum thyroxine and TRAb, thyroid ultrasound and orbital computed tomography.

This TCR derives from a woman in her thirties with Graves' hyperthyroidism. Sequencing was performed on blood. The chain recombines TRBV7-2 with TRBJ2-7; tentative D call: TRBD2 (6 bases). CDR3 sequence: CASSFGFGSGSSYEQYF. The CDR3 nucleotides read TGTGCCAGCAGCTTCGGTTTTGGTAGCGGCAGCTCCTACGAGCAGTACTTC.